These T cell receptor beta chains were read from a single sample in a study of blood T cells in healthy people across ages. TCRdb analysed the 5' RACE reads with MiXCR anew, one entry per CDR3 protein. Of over 1,500,000 distinct CDR3 sequences listed, 35% to 50% are singletons. The sequenced sample consisted of blood. The origin of the receptors is a human donor in good health. The CDR3 runs from the conserved cysteine through the conserved F or W. The D gene is left open where the match is weak. Some rows have no size entry. The others give once, few or many, or a class for an expanded clone.

V gene	clone size	J gene	D gene	CDR3 DNA	CDR3 protein
TRBV4-3	many	TRBJ2-7	.	TGCGCCAGCAGCCCAAGGGAAAGTAGCTACGAGCAGTACTTC	CASSPRESSYEQYF
TRBV5-6	.	TRBJ2-5	TRBD1	TGTGCCAGCAGCTTCGGGACAGGGGGCGTTGAGACCCAGTACTTC	CASSFGTGGVETQYF
TRBV20-1	.	TRBJ2-7	TRBD1	TGCAGTGCTAGAGAAGGACAGGTGAACTACGAGCAGTACTTC	CSAREGQVNYEQYF
TRBV7-2	.	TRBJ1-2	.	TGTGCCAGCAGTGGTGTGGGGCAGACCTATGGCTACACCTTC	CASSGVGQTYGYTF
TRBV11-2	few	TRBJ2-5	TRBD1	TGTGCCAGCAGCTTACTTCAGGCGTGGACAGGTGAAGAGACCCAGTACTTC	CASSLLQAWTGEETQYF
TRBV4-3	once	TRBJ2-3	TRBD2	TGCGCCAGCCGGGTCAGCGGGGGTGGTACAGATACGCAGTATTTT	CASRVSGGGTDTQYF
TRBV12-5	once	TRBJ2-2	.	TGTGCTAGTGGGAAACAGTGGACCGGGGAGCTGTTTTTT	CASGKQWTGELFF
TRBV4-1	.	TRBJ2-1	TRBD2	TGCGCCAGCAGCCAGCGACTAGCGATCACTGTGAATGAGCAGTTCTTC	CASSQRLAITVNEQFF
TRBV20-1	few	TRBJ1-5	.	TGCAGTGCCCCGCGAGGGGTTGGGTTCGGTCAGCCCCAGCATTTT	CSAPRGVGFGQPQHF
TRBV13	.	TRBJ2-7	.	TGTGCCAGCAGCTTTAGGGACAAAGCCTACGAGCAGTACTTC	CASSFRDKAYEQYF
TRBV10-3	.	TRBJ1-1	TRBD1	TGTGCCATCAGGGACGGGACAGGCCTAGAAGCTTTCTTT	CAIRDGTGLEAFF
TRBV4-3	few	TRBJ2-1	TRBD2	TGCGCCAGCAGCCAAAATCCTAGCGGGGGTCCCTACAATGAGCAGTTCTTC	CASSQNPSGGPYNEQFF
TRBV11-2	many	TRBJ2-5	.	TGTGCCAGCAGCTTAGAGGGATTCGCGCAAGAGACCCAGTACTTC	CASSLEGFAQETQYF
TRBV11-1	.	TRBJ1-6	.	TGTGCCAGCAGCCCAACAGGGACCCATTCACCCCTCCACTTT	CASSPTGTHSPLHF
TRBV29-1	.	TRBJ2-1	.	TGCAGCGTTGAGCCGACAGTCTACAATGAGCAGTTCTTC	CSVEPTVYNEQFF
TRBV20-1	few	TRBJ1-1	.	TGCAGTGCTAGAGACCATGGATGGAACACTGAAGCTTTCTTT	CSARDHGWNTEAFF
TRBV24-1	once	TRBJ1-2	.	TGTGCCACCAGTGATCCCGAGGTTTGTGGCGGCTACACCTTC	CATSDPEVCGGYTF
TRBV7-2	.	TRBJ2-1	TRBD1	TGTGCCAGCAGCTCACCGGGACAGGACATCGTCGCCTCCTACAATGAGCAGTTCTTC	CASSSPGQDIVASYNEQFF
TRBV6-6	.	TRBJ2-3	TRBD2	TGTGCCAGCAGTTACTCGATGCGGGGGGCTCGGCCAGATACGCAGTATTTT	CASSYSMRGARPDTQYF
TRBV20-1	few	TRBJ2-3	.	TGCAGTGCTAGTGATAGGAGGGGGCACACAGATACGCAGTATTTT	CSASDRRGHTDTQYF